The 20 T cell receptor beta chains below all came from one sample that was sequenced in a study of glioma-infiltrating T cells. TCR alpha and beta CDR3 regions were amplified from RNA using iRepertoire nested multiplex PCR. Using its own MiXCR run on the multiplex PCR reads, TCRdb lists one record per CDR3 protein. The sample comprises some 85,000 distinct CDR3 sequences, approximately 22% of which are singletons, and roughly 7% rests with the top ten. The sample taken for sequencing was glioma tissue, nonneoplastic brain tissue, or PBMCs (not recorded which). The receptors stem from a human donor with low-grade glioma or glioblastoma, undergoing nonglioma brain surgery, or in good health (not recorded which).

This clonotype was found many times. The CDR3 spells CASSPTGYNEQFF. CDR3 nucleotide sequence: TGTGCCAGCTCACCTACAGGTTACAATGAGCAGTTCTTC. J is TRBJ2-1 and V is TRBV18, with D maybe TRBD1 (5 bases). The CDR3 extends over 13 amino acids. V shed 3 bases and J shed 4 bases, with 7 bases lying between them. Germline CDR1 is KGHSH and CDR2 is LQKENI. Combining the CDR3 with reference TRBV18 and TRBJ2-1 gives the whole variable domain NAGVMQNPRHLVRRRGQEARLRCSPMKGHSHVYWYRQLPEEGLKFMVYLQKENIIDESGMPKERFSAEFPKEGPSILRIQQVVRGDSAAYFCASSPTGYNEQFFGPGTRLTVL.

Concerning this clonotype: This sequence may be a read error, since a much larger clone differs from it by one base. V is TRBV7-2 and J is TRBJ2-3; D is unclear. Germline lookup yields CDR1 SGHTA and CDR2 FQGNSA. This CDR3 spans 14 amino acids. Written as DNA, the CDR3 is TGTGCCAGCAGCTTAGTGGTTTCCACAGATAAGCAGTATTTT. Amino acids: CASSLVVSTDKQYF.

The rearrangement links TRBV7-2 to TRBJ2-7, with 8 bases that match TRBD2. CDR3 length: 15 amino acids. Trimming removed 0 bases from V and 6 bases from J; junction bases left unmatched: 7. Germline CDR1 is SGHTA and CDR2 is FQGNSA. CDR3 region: CASSLAGGGQGEQYF. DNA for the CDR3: TGTGCCAGCAGCTTAGCCGGCGGGGGGCAGGGCGAGCAGTACTTC.

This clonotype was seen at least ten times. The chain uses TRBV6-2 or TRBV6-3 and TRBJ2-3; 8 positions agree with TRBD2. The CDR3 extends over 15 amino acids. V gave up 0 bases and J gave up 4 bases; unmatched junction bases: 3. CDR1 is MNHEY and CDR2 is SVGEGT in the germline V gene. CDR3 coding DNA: TGTGCCAGCAGTTACTCGGGGACTAGTGCAGATACGCAGTATTTT. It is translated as CASSYSGTSADTQYF.

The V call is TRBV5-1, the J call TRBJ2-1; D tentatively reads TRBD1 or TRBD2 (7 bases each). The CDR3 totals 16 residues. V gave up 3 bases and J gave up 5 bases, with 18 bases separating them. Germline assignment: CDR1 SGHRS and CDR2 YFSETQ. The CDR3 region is CASSSIAGGENNEQFF. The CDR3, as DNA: TGCGCCAGCAGCTCAATCGCAGGGGGGGAAAACAATGAGCAGTTCTTC.

The CDR3 DNA follows: TGTGCCAGCAGTTTGAGGACGACTATCGTCGTCACAGATACGCAGTATTTT. It translates to CASSLRTTIVVTDTQYF. The chain joins TRBV12-3 or TRBV12-4 to TRBJ2-3; TRBD2 might be the D (5 bases). V dropped 3 bases and J dropped 2 bases, with 18 bases sitting between them. This CDR3 contains 17 residues.

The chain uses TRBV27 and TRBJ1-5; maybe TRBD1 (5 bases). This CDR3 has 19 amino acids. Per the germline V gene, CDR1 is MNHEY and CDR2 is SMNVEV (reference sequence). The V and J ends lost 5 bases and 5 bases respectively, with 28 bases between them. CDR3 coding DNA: TGTGCCAGCAGTCCCGGTGGGGAACAGTGGATCAGGGTCGATCAGCCCCAGCATTTT. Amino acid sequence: CASSPGGEQWIRVDQPQHF.

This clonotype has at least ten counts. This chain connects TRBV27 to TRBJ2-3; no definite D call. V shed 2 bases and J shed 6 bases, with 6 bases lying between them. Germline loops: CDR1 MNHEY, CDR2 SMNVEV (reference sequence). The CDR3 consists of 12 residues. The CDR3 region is CASSLSFDTQYF. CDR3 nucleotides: TGTGCCAGCAGTTTAAGTTTTGATACGCAGTATTTT.

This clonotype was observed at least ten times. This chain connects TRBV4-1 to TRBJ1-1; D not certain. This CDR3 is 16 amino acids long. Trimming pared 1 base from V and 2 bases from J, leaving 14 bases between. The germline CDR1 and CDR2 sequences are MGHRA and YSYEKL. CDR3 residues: CASSQVEPGRNTEAFF. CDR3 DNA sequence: TGCGCCAGCAGCCAAGTGGAGCCAGGAAGAAACACTGAAGCTTTCTTT.

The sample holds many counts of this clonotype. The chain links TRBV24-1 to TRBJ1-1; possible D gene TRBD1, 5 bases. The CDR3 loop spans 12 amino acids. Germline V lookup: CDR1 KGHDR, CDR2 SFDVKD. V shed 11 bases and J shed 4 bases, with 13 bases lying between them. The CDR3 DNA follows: TGTGCCATCAATACAGGAGGCACTGAAGCTTTCTTT. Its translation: CAINTGGTEAFF.

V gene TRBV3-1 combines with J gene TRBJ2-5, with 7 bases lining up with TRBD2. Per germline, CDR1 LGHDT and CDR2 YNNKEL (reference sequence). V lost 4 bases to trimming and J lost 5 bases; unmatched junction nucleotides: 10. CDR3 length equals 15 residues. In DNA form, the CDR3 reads TGTGCCAGCAGCCGGGGGGGGACCCCGTTCGAGACCCAGTACTTC. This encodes CASSRGGTPFETQYF.

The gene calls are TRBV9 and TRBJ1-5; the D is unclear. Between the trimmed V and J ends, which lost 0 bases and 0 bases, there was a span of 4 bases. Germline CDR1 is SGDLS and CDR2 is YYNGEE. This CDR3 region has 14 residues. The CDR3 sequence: CASSVGFSNQPQHF. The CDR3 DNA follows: TGTGCCAGCAGCGTAGGGTTTAGCAATCAGCCCCAGCATTTT.

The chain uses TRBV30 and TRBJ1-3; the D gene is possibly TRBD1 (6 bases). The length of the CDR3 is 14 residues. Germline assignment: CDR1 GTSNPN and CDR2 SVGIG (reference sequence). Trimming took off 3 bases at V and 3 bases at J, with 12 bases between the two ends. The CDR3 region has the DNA TGTGCCTGGAGCCGGTACAGGGATGGAAACACCATATATTTT. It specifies CAWSRYRDGNTIYF.

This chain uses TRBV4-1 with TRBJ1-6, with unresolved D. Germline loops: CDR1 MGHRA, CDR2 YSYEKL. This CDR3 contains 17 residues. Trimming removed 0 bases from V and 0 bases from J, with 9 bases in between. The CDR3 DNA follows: TGCGCCAGCAGCCAAGACAAGAATAACTCCTATAATTCACCCCTCCACTTT. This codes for CASSQDKNNSYNSPLHF.

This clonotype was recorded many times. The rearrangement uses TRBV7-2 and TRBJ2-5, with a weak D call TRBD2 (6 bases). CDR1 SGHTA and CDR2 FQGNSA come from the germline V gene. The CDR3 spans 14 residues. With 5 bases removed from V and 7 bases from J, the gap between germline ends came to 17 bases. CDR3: CASSLRGREGTQYF. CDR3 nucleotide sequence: TGTGCCAGCAGCCTCCGGGGGAGAGAGGGGACCCAGTACTTC. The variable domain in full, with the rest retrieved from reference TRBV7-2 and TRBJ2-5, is GAGVSQSPSNKVTEKGKDVELRCDPISGHTALYWYRQSLGQGLEFLIYFQGNSAPDKSGLPSDRFSAERTGGSVSTLTIQRTQQEDSAVYLCASSLRGREGTQYFGPGTRLLVL.

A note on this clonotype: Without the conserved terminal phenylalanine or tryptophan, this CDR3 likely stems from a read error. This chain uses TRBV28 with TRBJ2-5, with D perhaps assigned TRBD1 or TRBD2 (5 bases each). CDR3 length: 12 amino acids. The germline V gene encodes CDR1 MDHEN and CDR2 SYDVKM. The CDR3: CASRDQQEAQYC. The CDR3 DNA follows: TGTGCCAGCCGGGACCAGCAAGAGGCCCAGTACTGC.

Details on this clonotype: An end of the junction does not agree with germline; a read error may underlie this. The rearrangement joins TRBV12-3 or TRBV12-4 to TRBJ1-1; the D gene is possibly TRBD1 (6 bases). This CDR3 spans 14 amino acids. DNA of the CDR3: TGTACCAGCACAAAGACAGGTGTGAACACTGAAGCTTTCTTT. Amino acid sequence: CTSTKTGVNTEAFF.

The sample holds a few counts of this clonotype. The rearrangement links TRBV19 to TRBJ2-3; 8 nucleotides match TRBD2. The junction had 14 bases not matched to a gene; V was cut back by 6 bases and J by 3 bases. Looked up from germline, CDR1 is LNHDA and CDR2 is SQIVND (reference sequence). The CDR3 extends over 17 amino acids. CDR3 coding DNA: TGTGCCAGTAGCCGCCTTCGGTCCGGGACTAGGACAGATACGCAGTATTTT. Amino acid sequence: CASSRLRSGTRTDTQYF. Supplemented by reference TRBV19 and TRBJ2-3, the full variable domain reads DGGITQSPKYLFRKEGQNVTLSCEQNLNHDAMYWYRQDPGQGLRLIYYSQIVNDFQKGDIAEGYSVSREKKESFPLTVTSAQKNPTAFYLCASSRLRSGTRTDTQYFGPGTRLTVL.

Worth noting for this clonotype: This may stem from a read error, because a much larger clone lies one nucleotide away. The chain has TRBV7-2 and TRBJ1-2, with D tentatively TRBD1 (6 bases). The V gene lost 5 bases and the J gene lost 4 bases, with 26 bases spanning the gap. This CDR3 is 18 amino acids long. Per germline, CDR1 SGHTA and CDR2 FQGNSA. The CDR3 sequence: CASSPGGLKAGNTYGYTF. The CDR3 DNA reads TGTGCCAGCAGCCCCGGGGGGCTGAAGGCAGGGAACACCTATGGCTACACCTTC.

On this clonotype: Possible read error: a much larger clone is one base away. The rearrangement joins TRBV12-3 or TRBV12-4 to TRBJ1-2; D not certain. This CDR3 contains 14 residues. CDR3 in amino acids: CAISEGIGNYGFTF. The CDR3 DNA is TGTGCCATCAGTGAGGGAATCGGTAACTATGGCTTCACCTTC.